These T cell receptor beta chains were read from a single sample in a study of CD8+ T cells in alopecia areata. This table comes from immunoSEQ multiplex PCR, and its TCRdb copy is limited to in-frame clones, with some not included. The profile covers some 190,000 clones, with roughly three fifths appearing a single time and 1% to 1.5% taken by the ten largest. This sample comprised CD4+ T cells sorted from blood, obtained at approximately week 44, from a patient treated with tofacitinib. Receptors originate from a human donor with alopecia areata. The CDR3 runs from the conserved cysteine through the conserved F or W. Fields, in order: J gene, D gene, clone size, V gene, CDR3 protein, CDR3 DNA. D genes are given only for firm matches. The size of a clone is reported for some rows only, either as once, few or many, or as a class for expanded clones.

TRBJ2-7 - - TRBV30 CAWSVTGPDEQYF TGTGCCTGGAGTGTAACAGGGCCCGACGAGCAGTACTTC
TRBJ2-1 - - TRBV4-3 CASSQEGRSSYNEQFF TGCGCCAGCAGCCAAGAGGGGCGGAGCTCCTACAATGAGCAGTTCTTC
TRBJ2-6 - few TRBV15 CATSRVVGRNSGANVLTF TGTGCCACCAGCAGAGTTGTGGGACGGAACTCTGGGGCCAACGTCCTGACTTTC
TRBJ2-1 - - TRBV29-1 CSVKENGTPYNEQFF TGCAGCGTTAAAGAAAACGGGACCCCCTACAATGAGCAGTTCTTC
TRBJ2-2 - - TRBV27 CASSLFRGSGELFF TGTGCCAGCAGTTTATTTCGGGGATCCGGGGAGCTGTTTTTT
TRBJ2-2 - - TRBV30 CAWSVLSYRNTGELFF TGTGCCTGGAGTGTACTTTCTTACCGCAACACCGGGGAGCTGTTTTTT
TRBJ2-7 - few TRBV18 CASSPSSSREQYF TGTGCCAGCTCCCCGTCTAGCTCCCGGGAGCAGTACTTC
TRBJ2-7 - - TRBV29-1 CSVGIGGSSYEQYF TGCAGCGTTGGTATTGGGGGGTCCTCCTACGAGCAGTACTTC
TRBJ1-1 - - TRBV29-1 CSVEGVVRAQAFF TGCAGCGTTGAAGGGGTTGTGCGGGCCCAAGCTTTCTTT
TRBJ2-2 - - TRBV7-2 CASSAAQGAGELFF TGTGCCAGCAGCGCTGCACAGGGTGCCGGGGAGCTGTTTTTT
TRBJ1-2 TRBD1 - TRBV2 CASTERQGSNYGYTF TGTGCCAGCACCGAACGACAGGGTTCTAACTATGGCTACACCTTC
TRBJ1-5 - - TRBV30 CAWSRGLNQPQHF TGTGCCTGGAGTCGGGGGCTCAATCAGCCCCAGCATTTT
TRBJ2-7 - - TRBV19 CASNSGSYEQYF TGTGCCAGTAACAGTGGCAGCTACGAGCAGTACTTC
TRBJ2-6 - - TRBV9 CASSLFSGANVLTF TGTGCCAGCAGTCTCTTTTCTGGGGCCAACGTCCTGACTTTC
TRBJ2-5 TRBD1 - TRBV27 CASNLSWDRANQETQYF TGTGCCAGCAATTTAAGCTGGGACAGGGCGAACCAAGAGACCCAGTACTTC
TRBJ1-1 TRBD1 - TRBV11-2 CASSPHIDRENTEAFF TGTGCCAGCAGCCCCCACATTGACAGGGAGAACACTGAAGCTTTCTTT
TRBJ2-4 TRBD1 - TRBV27 CASSPGTGPNIQYF TGTGCCAGCAGCCCCGGGACAGGGCCAAACATTCAGTACTTC
TRBJ2-2 - few TRBV5-6 CASSNGGGGVPGELFF TGTGCCAGCAGCAACGGTGGAGGGGGTGTTCCCGGGGAGCTGTTTTTT
TRBJ2-3 - - TRBV19 CASSMPELGERASTDTQYF TGTGCCAGTAGTATGCCGGAGTTGGGGGAGCGTGCTAGCACAGATACGCAGTATTTT
TRBJ1-1 - few TRBV29-1 CSVARKLNTEAFF TGCAGCGTTGCTCGAAAACTGAACACTGAAGCTTTCTTT
TRBJ1-1 TRBD1 - TRBV29-1 CSVEDLDRVPGTEAFF TGCAGCGTTGAAGATTTGGACAGGGTGCCGGGGACTGAAGCTTTCTTT
TRBJ2-2 TRBD2 - TRBV4-3 CASSLSGAQSGELFF TGCGCCAGCAGCCTTAGCGGGGCCCAGTCCGGGGAGCTGTTTTTT
TRBJ1-3 - - TRBV7-6 CASSLSVSRGSGNTIYF TGTGCCAGCAGCTTAAGTGTCTCGAGAGGCTCTGGAAACACCATATATTTT
TRBJ2-1 - - TRBV6-5 CASSYGGRNEQFF TGTGCCAGCAGTTATGGGGGCCGCAATGAGCAGTTCTTC
TRBJ2-3 - few TRBV29-1 CSVEASGVADTQYF TGCAGCGTTGAAGCCTCGGGGGTGGCAGATACGCAGTATTTT
TRBJ2-3 - few TRBV29-1 CSVEDVGIVTDTQYF TGCAGCGTTGAAGATGTAGGAATAGTTACAGATACGCAGTATTTT